This T cell receptor (beta chain) was sequenced for a study of Ad26.COV2.S vaccination and SARS-CoV-2 variants (dated by TCRdb to the early 2020s). Study-level background: Vaccine-arm donors came from COV1001, a multicentre, randomized, double-blind, placebo-controlled phase I-IIa trial of Ad26.COV2.S in healthy adults. Dosing of Ad26.COV2.S was intramuscular, at either 5x10^10 or 1x10^11 viral particles, delivered as one shot or as two shots spaced 56 days apart. Participants in the trial were split at random into five groups of five each, receiving low-dose or high-dose Ad26.COV2.S once or twice, or else placebo on both occasions. Sequencing of the TCRbeta repertoire served to evaluate the specificity and breadth of SARS-CoV-2-reactive T cell receptors following Ad26.COV2.S vaccination. Investigators did not know the trial group allocation while performing experiments and assessing outcomes. The TCR-sequenced set comprised about 32 samples: some 20 Ad26.COV2.S vaccine recipients, 5 placebo recipients and 8 SARS-CoV-2 convalescent individuals.

The sample's treatment or condition label, in plain terms: 15 to 20 received Ad26.COV2.S at low or high dose, single or two shots; 5 received placebo; per-sample allocation not given. Repertoires of vaccine and placebo recipients were sequenced from samples collected on day 63 after the first injection. Between 29 July and 7 August 2020, Cohort 1b enrolled approximately 26 adults aged 18-55 years at one site in Boston, USA. Ad26.COV2.S was a replication-incompetent adenovirus type 26 vector that expressed a prefusion-stabilized SARS-CoV-2 spike protein derived from the original Wuhan strain. The immunoSEQ Assay was the method used to sequence TCRbeta CDR3 regions. After extraction, genomic DNA underwent amplification by bias-controlled multiplex PCR, followed by high-throughput sequencing. The study's own analysis went as follows. Collapsing and filtering of sequences were performed to quantify the absolute abundance of each unique TCRbeta CDR3 region. T cell fraction was estimated by normalization of TCRbeta template counts to usable DNA, with usable DNA being measured through amplification of reference genes present in all nucleated cells. Repertoire TCRs were annotated as SARS-CoV-2-specific when V gene, CDR3 amino acid sequence and J gene were exactly matched to a known reactive TCR set. The reference SARS-CoV-2 TCR set was obtained from MIRA and was filtered for enrichment in COVID-19-positive ImmuneCODE repertoires, whereby public or cross-reactive TCRs were removed. Based on the MIRA antigens, annotated TCRs were further analysed at the level of specific ORF or position within ORF. Breadth was defined as annotated unique rearrangements over total unique productive rearrangements; depth was the summed frequency of those rearrangements. Group comparisons of TCR breadth used two-sided Wilcoxon rank-sum tests. TCRdb obtained this table from immuneACCESS and retained in-frame rearrangements with V and J assigned. These tables miss some clones; where compared with another copy, unresolved V genes account for less than half of the shortfall, and the remainder is unexplained. The DNA gave D and trimming, while V, J and clone size come from that table. For this sample the table gives hundreds of thousands of clones, of which about 91% were detected only once. Of the sample, approximately 2.5% is held by the ten largest clones.

Overall study outcomes, separate from this receptor: After vaccination, spike-specific CD8+ and CD4+ T cell responses were reported to show substantial breadth. The study was not powered to compare responses between vaccine doses or regimens. Compared with placebo recipients, Ad26.COV2.S recipients showed higher spike-specific TCR breadth (P = 0.0014). Vaccine and placebo recipients had comparable non-spike TCR breadth, which fits with the vaccine containing only spike. The authors noted that the TCR breadth and depth analyses may have underestimated total T cell responses.

The CDR3 spans 13 residues, from the cysteine through the phenylalanine. CDR3 DNA only is kept here, 39 bases in frame from base 1. CDR1 and CDR2 (SGHVS, FQNEAQ) derive from the germline V gene. The germline ends are 13 bases apart after V is trimmed by 6 bases and J by 8 bases. About this clone: The antigen it binds to is not known. No base quality information exists; no much larger clone differs at one position.

The sequences come from peripheral blood, collected in a trial of Ad26.COV2.S vaccine versus placebo. This sequence uses TRBV7-8 and TRBJ1-4; the D region possibly corresponds to TRBD1 (5 bases align). The TCR comes from a person between 18 and 65 years old who received the Ad26.COV2.S COVID-19 vaccine or a placebo. The CDR3 amino acid sequence is: CASRVGGGEKLFF. The nucleotides are TGTGCCAGCAGGGTTGGGGGTGGGGAAAAACTGTTTTTT.